Listed below are T cell receptor beta chains from one sample, sequenced in a study of blood T cells in healthy people across ages. TCRdb analysed the 5' RACE reads with MiXCR anew, one entry per CDR3 protein. The sample consists of approximately 1.5 million distinct CDR3 sequences, approximately 43% of them appearing once. Sequencing used blood. Receptor source: a woman between 18 and 30 years old in good health. CDR3s include the opening cysteine and the closing phenylalanine or tryptophan. Each record gives: V gene, J gene, D gene, clone size, CDR3 DNA, CDR3 protein. The D gene is left open where the match is weak. The size field is filled for only some rows; it gives once, few, many or a size class.

v_gene: TRBV18; j_gene: TRBJ2-7; d_gene: -; abundance: -; CDR3nt: TGTGCCAGCTCACGAGGGGAAAGGAACGAGCAGTACTTC; CDR3aa: CASSRGERNEQYF
v_gene: TRBV28; j_gene: TRBJ1-2; d_gene: -; abundance: few; CDR3nt: TGTGTGTCGGCCGGGGAAGCTAACTATGGCTACACCTTC; CDR3aa: CVSAGEANYGYTF
v_gene: TRBV28; j_gene: TRBJ2-7; d_gene: TRBD1; abundance: few; CDR3nt: TGTGCCAGCGTACCCGGGACAGGGGCTTACGAGCAGTACTTC; CDR3aa: CASVPGTGAYEQYF
v_gene: TRBV7-2; j_gene: TRBJ1-1; d_gene: TRBD1; abundance: -; CDR3nt: TGTGCCAGCAGCACTTCCAGGGGGACTTTGACTGAAGCTTTCTTT; CDR3aa: CASSTSRGTLTEAFF
v_gene: TRBV4-3; j_gene: TRBJ2-2; d_gene: -; abundance: -; CDR3nt: TGCGCCAGCAGCCAAGATAGTACGAGGCCTCAAACCGGGGAGCTGTTTTTT; CDR3aa: CASSQDSTRPQTGELFF
v_gene: TRBV20-1; j_gene: TRBJ1-2; d_gene: -; abundance: -; CDR3nt: TGCAGTGCTCGTACAGGGACTAACGGCTACACCTTC; CDR3aa: CSARTGTNGYTF
v_gene: TRBV7-8; j_gene: TRBJ2-1; d_gene: TRBD1; abundance: -; CDR3nt: TGTGCCAGCAGCTTAGCCCAGGACAGGGACAATGAGCAGTTCTTC; CDR3aa: CASSLAQDRDNEQFF
v_gene: TRBV7-9; j_gene: TRBJ2-1; d_gene: TRBD1; abundance: few; CDR3nt: TGTGCCAGCAGCTCCTTGAGCCGGGACAGGGTAGAGGTTGAGCAGTTCTTC; CDR3aa: CASSSLSRDRVEVEQFF
v_gene: TRBV7-2; j_gene: TRBJ2-7; d_gene: -; abundance: -; CDR3nt: TGTGCCAGCAGCTTAGACCATTCCTACAATGAGCAGTACTTC; CDR3aa: CASSLDHSYNEQYF
v_gene: TRBV20-1; j_gene: TRBJ2-7; d_gene: -; abundance: -; CDR3nt: TGCAGTGCAAGCACAGGGAACTACGAGCAGTACTTC; CDR3aa: CSASTGNYEQYF
v_gene: TRBV29-1; j_gene: TRBJ2-1; d_gene: TRBD2; abundance: few; CDR3nt: TGCAGCGTCCTAGGACTAGCGGGAGGCGGGCAGTTCTTC; CDR3aa: CSVLGLAGGGQFF
v_gene: TRBV12-3/TRBV12-4; j_gene: TRBJ1-1; d_gene: -; abundance: few; CDR3nt: TGTGCCAGCAGGGGTTGGAACACTGAAGCTTTCTTT; CDR3aa: CASRGWNTEAFF
v_gene: TRBV21-1; j_gene: TRBJ2-3; d_gene: -; abundance: -; CDR3nt: TGTGCCAGCAGCCCTCTCCCACTGCCAGATACGCAGTATTTT; CDR3aa: CASSPLPLPDTQYF
v_gene: TRBV12-3/TRBV12-4; j_gene: TRBJ1-2; d_gene: -; abundance: -; CDR3nt: TGTGCCAGCAGTTTCGGACAGATTTTCTATGGCTACACCTTC; CDR3aa: CASSFGQIFYGYTF
v_gene: TRBV14; j_gene: TRBJ2-3; d_gene: TRBD2; abundance: -; CDR3nt: TGTGCCAGCAGCTCCAGATCCGGGGGGTCAGATACGCAGTATTTT; CDR3aa: CASSSRSGGSDTQYF
v_gene: TRBV6-6; j_gene: TRBJ2-2; d_gene: -; abundance: -; CDR3nt: TGTGCCAGCAGTTACTTCGGGGGTTTGCACACCGGGGAGCTGTTTTTT; CDR3aa: CASSYFGGLHTGELFF
v_gene: TRBV29-1; j_gene: TRBJ2-7; d_gene: -; abundance: -; CDR3nt: TGCAGCGTGGACATTGTCAACTCCTACGAGCAGTACTTC; CDR3aa: CSVDIVNSYEQYF
v_gene: TRBV13; j_gene: TRBJ1-6; d_gene: TRBD1; abundance: few; CDR3nt: TGTGCCAGCAGTACGCGGACAGGGAATAATTCACCCCTCCACTTT; CDR3aa: CASSTRTGNNSPLHF
v_gene: TRBV4-3; j_gene: TRBJ2-7; d_gene: TRBD1; abundance: -; CDR3nt: TGCGCCAGCAGCCAAGTTGCGGGACAGGGCCTCTACGAGCAGTACTTC; CDR3aa: CASSQVAGQGLYEQYF
v_gene: TRBV7-8; j_gene: TRBJ2-1; d_gene: -; abundance: -; CDR3nt: TGTGCCAGCAGCTTAAGGCGGGTTAGGAATGAGCAGTTCTTC; CDR3aa: CASSLRRVRNEQFF
v_gene: TRBV3-1; j_gene: TRBJ2-2; d_gene: -; abundance: -; CDR3nt: TGTGCCAGCAGCCAGTTCCCCGGCGACAGGCTTCCGAACACCGGGGAGCTGTTTTTT; CDR3aa: CASSQFPGDRLPNTGELFF
v_gene: TRBV25-1; j_gene: TRBJ2-1; d_gene: TRBD1; abundance: -; CDR3nt: TGTGCCAGCAGTGTGACAGGGGGCAAGAGGAATGAGCAGTTCTTC; CDR3aa: CASSVTGGKRNEQFF
v_gene: TRBV7-8; j_gene: TRBJ1-5; d_gene: TRBD1; abundance: -; CDR3nt: TGTGCCAGCAGCCCGACAGGGATTGAGGTCCAGCCCCAGCATTTT; CDR3aa: CASSPTGIEVQPQHF
v_gene: TRBV4-2; j_gene: TRBJ1-4; d_gene: -; abundance: few; CDR3nt: TGTGCCAGCAGCCAAGATCGGACTGGGGGGGCTAATGAAAAACTGTTTTTT; CDR3aa: CASSQDRTGGANEKLFF
v_gene: TRBV7-8; j_gene: TRBJ2-1; d_gene: TRBD2; abundance: few; CDR3nt: TGTGCCAGCAGCTTAGTCCGCAGCGGGAGAACGGGTGAGCAGTTCTTC; CDR3aa: CASSLVRSGRTGEQFF